Listed below are T cell receptor beta chains from one sample, sequenced in a study of prognosis after radiotherapy for stage I lung cancer. TCRdb passed the multiplex PCR reads through MiXCR, listing each CDR3 protein once. The table shows around 21,000 distinct CDR3 sequences, with roughly 45% occurring only once. Sequenced here: PBMCs, sampled before or after stereotactic body radiation therapy (not recorded which). The receptors were sampled from a donor older than 45 with non-small cell lung cancer. CDR3s include the opening cysteine and the closing phenylalanine or tryptophan. Fields, in order: J gene, V gene, D gene, CDR3 protein. The D gene is left open where the match is weak.

TRBJ2-3 | TRBV2 | NA | CASSGSGVGTDTQYF
TRBJ2-5 | TRBV7-9 | NA | CASTPPGQETQYF
TRBJ2-2 | TRBV5-6 | NA | CASSLVGLRVTGELFF
TRBJ2-2 | TRBV2 | TRBD1 | CASSGQGNTGELFF
TRBJ2-2 | TRBV11-3 | NA | CASSTRVRDTGELFF
TRBJ1-5 | TRBV24-1 | TRBD1 | CATSGSGTGGRPHCQPQHF
TRBJ2-7 | TRBV7-2 | TRBD2 | CASRKGGTSGRGSYEQYF
TRBJ2-1 | TRBV24-1 | NA | CATSDTGRGFYNEQFF
TRBJ1-1 | TRBV2 | NA | CASRQGVSTEAFF
TRBJ2-3 | TRBV2 | NA | CASSPQGKEDTQYF
TRBJ2-7 | TRBV5-1 | TRBD1 | CASSPGQGSREQYF
TRBJ2-7 | TRBV6-1 | TRBD1 | CASRPPGQTYYEQYF
TRBJ2-7 | TRBV28 | TRBD2 | CASKYSGPAYEQYF
TRBJ2-1 | TRBV27 | TRBD2 | CASIPGLAVVEQFF
TRBJ2-1 | TRBV6-2/TRBV6-3 | TRBD2 | CASIPGTSLGDNDQFF
TRBJ2-1 | TRBV2 | NA | CASSAYGTWSHEQFF
TRBJ2-7 | TRBV5-1 | NA | CASSAGRTYEQYF
TRBJ2-5 | TRBV10-3 | TRBD1 | CAISDEGTGRETQYF
TRBJ1-5 | TRBV20-1 | NA | CSAPQGYSNQPQHF
TRBJ2-3 | TRBV24-1 | NA | CATSLRTVGIDTQYF
TRBJ2-1 | TRBV29-1 | NA | CSGINNEQFF
TRBJ1-5 | TRBV28 | NA | CASRPLSGVNQPQHF
TRBJ1-4 | TRBV30 | NA | CASGRGVGEKLFF
TRBJ2-1 | TRBV5-4 | NA | CASSLGLAYNEQFF
TRBJ1-2 | TRBV30 | TRBD1 | CAWSPLGQAHGYTF